This T cell receptor (beta chain) appears in the sequencing data of a study of T cell responses to AZD1222 COVID-19 vaccine. About this clone: What it recognizes is unknown.

Repertoires were generated with immunoSEQ multiplex PCR, while TCRdb's copy carries only in-frame clones and drops some. The repertoire holds about 140,000 clones, with approximately 95% as singletons. Study-level findings and limits: Close to half of all spike-specific TCRs reportedly target regions of the variants that are unmutated. No repertoire was sampled before or during the peak T cell response, only after it. Two doses of AZD1222 preceded a rise in Spike-specific TCR breadth and depth. The sample set comprised mostly white British donors with more females, and clonal diversity was possibly underestimated.

The CDR3 runs 14 residues. V gave up 4 bases and J gave up 1 base; unmatched junction bases: 2. CDR1 and CDR2 from the germline V gene are MNHEY and SMNVEV (reference sequence). The TCR was taken from an adult who received the AZD1222 COVID-19 vaccine. The chain links TRBV27 to TRBJ1-1; TRBD1 agrees at 8 bases. Sequenced material: peripheral blood, taken 28 days after the second AZD1222 dose. The CDR3 reads CASSYRGANTEAFF. The CDR3 DNA follows: TGTGCCAGCAGTTACAGGGGGGCGAACACTGAAGCTTTCTTT.